Given below is one T cell receptor (beta chain) in context. This clonotype has a single count. This clone's antigen is unknown. Base qualities are not provided; no much larger clone lies one nucleotide away. One read alone is weak evidence. The data were taken from a study of type 1 regulatory T cells (dated by TCRdb to 2020 to 2023). Turning to the overall study: The study characterized an in vitro protocol that generated a Tr1-enriched, alloantigen-specific CD4 T cell product named T-allo10. Patients with hematological malignancies who were receiving allogeneic hematopoietic stem cell transplantation were the group in which T-allo10 was being clinically evaluated.

The run used an Illumina MiSeq. TCRdb took the public reads, trimmed them with fastp at Q25, ran MiXCR for clone calling and kept in-frame beta chains. When rows share a CDR3 protein, they turn into one entry using the most common DNA and genes. The sample includes about 62,000 distinct CDR3 sequences, with roughly 60% observed a single time. About 2% of the sample goes to the ten largest clones. The paper's findings and limits, for the study overall: Compared with non-Tr1 cells, Tr1 cells had a narrower TCR repertoire, and the study took this difference to reflect clonal expansion driven by alloantigen.

Trimming takes 7 bases from V and 4 bases from J, and the germline ends sit 12 bases apart. The CDR3 contains 13 residues, cysteine and phenylalanine counted. Just the 39-base CDR3 DNA is kept, in frame starting at base 1. According to the germline V gene (reference sequence), CDR1 reads MNHNY and CDR2 reads SVGAGI. The rearrangement combines TRBV6-6 with TRBJ2-3; the D gene is perhaps TRBD1 or TRBD2, as each covers 6 bases. The sample consisted of cultured non-Tr1 T cells, either the whole culture or a sorted T cell fraction (not recorded which). The intended sense of this specimen's cell subset or site label: non-Tr1 population from the T-allo10 product. This clonotype was obtained from a human donor in good health. Read as DNA, the sequence is TGTGCCAGCAAAGGGGGGCGTGCAGATACGCAGTATTTT. Its translation is CASKGGRADTQYF.